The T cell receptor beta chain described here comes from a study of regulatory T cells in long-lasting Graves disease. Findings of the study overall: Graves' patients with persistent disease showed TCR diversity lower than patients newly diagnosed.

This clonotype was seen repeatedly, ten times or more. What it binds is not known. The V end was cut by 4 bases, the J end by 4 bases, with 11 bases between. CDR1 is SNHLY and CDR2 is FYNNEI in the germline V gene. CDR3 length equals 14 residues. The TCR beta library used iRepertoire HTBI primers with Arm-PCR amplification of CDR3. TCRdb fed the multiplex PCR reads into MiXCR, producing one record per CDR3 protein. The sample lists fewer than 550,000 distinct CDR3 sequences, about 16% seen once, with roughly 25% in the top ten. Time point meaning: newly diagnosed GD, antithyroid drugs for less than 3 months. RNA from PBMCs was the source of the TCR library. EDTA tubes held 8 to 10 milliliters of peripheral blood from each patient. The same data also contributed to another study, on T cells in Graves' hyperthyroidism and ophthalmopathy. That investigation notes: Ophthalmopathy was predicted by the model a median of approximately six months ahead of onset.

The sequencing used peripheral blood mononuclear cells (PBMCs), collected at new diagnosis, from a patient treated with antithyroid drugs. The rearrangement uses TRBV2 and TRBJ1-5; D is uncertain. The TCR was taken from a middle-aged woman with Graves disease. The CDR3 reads CASSGPEENQPQHF. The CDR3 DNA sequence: TGTGCCAGCAGTGGCCCAGAAGAAAATCAGCCCCAGCATTTT.